The 12 T cell receptor beta chains reported below all come from one sample, sequenced in a study of T cell changes during pregnancy in multiple sclerosis. Assay used: immunoSEQ multiplex PCR; TCRdb lists only in-frame clones, some missing. The data show around 80,000 clones, with around 90% seen just once and 2.6% held by the top ten. The source material was peripheral blood, sampled before pregnancy. These TCRs come from a female donor with multiple sclerosis, enrolled in a pregnancy study.

The chain employs TRBV27 and TRBJ2-1, with 9 bases aligning to TRBD1. CDR1 MNHEY and CDR2 SMNVEV come from the germline V gene (reference sequence). Trimming at V came to 8 bases and at J to 10 bases, leaving 12 bases not matched to a gene. CDR3 length equals 14 residues. CDR3 DNA sequence: TGTGCCAGCGGAGGGACAGGGAGGGGTGGGGAGCAGTTCTTC. As protein: CASGGTGRGGEQFF.

The gene calls are TRBV6-5 and TRBJ1-4, with D perhaps TRBD1 (6 bases). V lost 6 bases and J 7 bases, leaving 15 bases between the germline ends. The V gene's germline CDR1 is MNHEY and CDR2 SVGAGI. This CDR3 has 14 amino acids. The CDR3 reads CASSRTAFSEKLFF. For the CDR3, the DNA is TGTGCCAGCAGCCGGACAGCTTTCTCTGAAAAACTGTTTTTT.

The rearrangement joins TRBV19 to TRBJ2-7, with 7 bases that match TRBD1. Per the germline V gene, CDR1 is LNHDA and CDR2 is SQIVND (reference sequence). V lost 7 bases and J lost 4; bases outside the gene matches: 10. CDR3 length: 14 residues. The CDR3 DNA follows: TGTGCCAGTAAAGCCGGGACAGATTATTACGAGCAGTACTTC. Translation gives CASKAGTDYYEQYF.

This chain links TRBV7-8 with TRBJ2-7, with a possible D match to TRBD1 (7 bases). V lost 4 bases, J lost 0 bases, and 25 bases lay in between. This CDR3 has 19 residues. Germline V gene lookup returns CDR1 SGHVS and CDR2 FQNEAQ. For the CDR3, the DNA is TGTGCCAGCAGCTACGATCCAGGGGGGACACCCTCGGACTCCTACGAGCAGTACTTC. It translates to CASSYDPGGTPSDSYEQYF.

In regard to this clone: Mismatch with germline at one junction end may stem from a read error. The V call is TRBV7-7, the J call TRBJ2-2; 9 positions match TRBD1. The V gene's germline CDR1 is SSHAT and CDR2 FNYEAQ (reference sequence). The CDR3 contains 15 residues. The CDR3 spells CASSSGTGFTGELFF. DNA of the CDR3: TGTGCTAGCAGCTCCGGGACAGGGTTCACCGGGGAGCTGTTTTTT.

This chain joins TRBV6-1 and TRBJ2-1; TRBD1 aligns across 8 bases. The CDR3 runs 16 residues. Germline values: CDR1 MNHNS, CDR2 SASEGT. Trimming removed 0 bases from V and 9 bases from J; junction bases left unmatched: 10. The DNA of the CDR3 is TGTGCCAGCAGTGAAGCGGGGCAGGGGGCTTCGGGTGAGCAGTTCTTC. Residues: CASSEAGQGASGEQFF.

Regarding this clone: Distinct nucleotide sequences in the sample also encode this CDR3. The V gene is TRBV5-1, the J gene TRBJ2-7, with 11 bases matching TRBD2. From germline, CDR1 is SGHRS and CDR2 YFSETQ. The length of the CDR3 is 15 residues. V shed 2 bases and J 0 bases; nucleotides not matched to a gene: 1. The CDR3 here is CASSLTSGSSYEQYF. The CDR3 DNA follows: TGCGCCAGCAGCTTAACTAGCGGGAGCTCCTACGAGCAGTACTTC.

The chain carries TRBV6-4 and TRBJ2-2; TRBD1 agrees at 7 bases. J gave up 4 bases and V 3 bases, and 2 bases lay outside the gene matches. The CDR3 is made up of 14 amino acids. Germline V gene sequence: CDR1 MRHNA, CDR2 SNTAGT. CDR3 residues: CASSERDSTGELFF. CDR3 bases: TGTGCCAGCAGTGAAAGGGACAGCACCGGGGAGCTGTTTTTT.

V gene TRBV7-9 combines with J gene TRBJ2-7; TRBD2 is a possible D gene (6 bases). The germline V and J ends were trimmed by 1 base and 4 bases, with 8 bases remaining between them. Germline-derived CDR1 and CDR2 are SEHNR and FQNEAQ (reference sequence). The CDR3 runs 13 residues. This CDR3 reads CASSLELAYEQYF. Here the CDR3 DNA reads TGTGCCAGCAGCTTAGAACTAGCTTACGAGCAGTACTTC. Looking up the rest from reference TRBV7-9 and TRBJ2-7 gives the full variable domain: DTGVSQNPRHKITKRGQNVTFRCDPISEHNRLYWYRQTLGQGPEFLTYFQNEAQLEKSRLLSDRFSAERPKGSFSTLEIQRTEQGDSAMYLCASSLELAYEQYFGPGTRLTVT.

The CDR3 region is CASSSSGTFPDTQYF. The CDR3 region has the DNA TGTGCCAGTAGTTCTAGCGGGACGTTCCCAGATACGCAGTATTTT. The chain combines TRBV19 with TRBJ2-3; TRBD2 matches at 9 bases. Trimming cost V 5 bases and J 4 bases; bases outside gene matches: 7. The germline CDR1 and CDR2 sequences are LNHDA and SQIVND (reference sequence). CDR3 size: 15 residues.

The chain carries TRBV6-5 and TRBJ2-7, with 8 bases fitting TRBD1. The J segment lost 3 bases and the V segment lost 5 bases, leaving 9 bases of the junction unmatched. The germline gives CDR1 MNHEY, CDR2 SVGAGI. The CDR3 contains 15 residues. DNA for the CDR3: TGTGCCAGCAGTCTACAGGGGGGTCCTATCTACGAGCAGTACTTC. This encodes CASSLQGGPIYEQYF.

V usage is TRBV28 and J usage is TRBJ2-1, with 11 bases matching TRBD1. J was trimmed by 2 bases and V by 5 bases; bases with no gene match: 5. This CDR3 contains 16 residues. CDR1 and CDR2 from the germline V gene are MDHEN and SYDVKM. In DNA form, the CDR3 reads TGTGCCAGCAGTCTCTCGGACAGGGGGCCCTACAATGAGCAGTTCTTC. Amino acid sequence: CASSLSDRGPYNEQFF.